Each of the 28 T cell receptor beta chains below was sequenced from the same sample in a study of blood T cell repertoires in COVID-19 (dated by TCRdb to about 2020). To prepare the library, the immunoSEQ multiplex PCR assay was applied. The immuneACCESS repertoire file appears here via TCRdb, limited to in-frame rearrangements. These files lack a portion of the clones; in checked studies, under half of the deficit traces to unresolved V genes, and the cause of the others is not known. In this sample the table shows around 250,000 clones, roughly 90% of which occur a single time. The top ten hold 2% to 2.5% of the sample. What was sequenced was peripheral blood. The receptor source for this set is a woman aged 55-75 years with COVID-19, enrolled during active disease.

This clone was detected once. The J gene is TRBJ1-3, the V gene TRBV2; D is uncertain. The length of the CDR3 is 13 residues. The V gene lost 8 bases and the J gene lost 0 bases, with 8 bases spanning the gap. Germline assignment: CDR1 SNHLY and CDR2 FYNNEI. The chain's CDR3 is CASGTDSGNTIYF. The CDR3 DNA sequence: TGTGCCAGCGGCACAGACTCTGGAAACACCATATATTTT.

CDR3 nucleotides: TGTGCCATCATGGTGAGGGAACTGAGCGGGGAGCTGTTTTTT. This codes for CAIMVRELSGELFF. The chain recombines TRBV10-3 with TRBJ2-2; D is perhaps TRBD2 (5 bases). This CDR3 has 14 amino acids. Germline values: CDR1 ENHRY, CDR2 SYGVKD. V was cut by 7 bases and J by 7 bases, with 16 bases left in between.

The V gene is TRBV7-2, the J gene TRBJ1-2, with D perhaps matching TRBD1 (5 bases). This CDR3 comprises 13 residues. The ends were cut back, 5 bases at V and 5 bases at J, with 12 bases in the middle. The germline V gene has CDR1 SGHTA and CDR2 FQGNSA. The CDR3 region has the DNA TGTGCCAGCAGCACGTCCGGGGGGTATGGCTACACCTTC. Protein: CASSTSGGYGYTF.

This clone was detected a few times. V gene TRBV19 combines with J gene TRBJ1-4; D gene uncertain. V was shortened by 6 bases and J by 0 bases, with 14 bases between the two germline ends. The germline CDR1 and CDR2 sequences are LNHDA and SQIVND (reference sequence). The CDR3 length is 16 residues. The CDR3 protein is CASSRSQLATNEKLFF. In DNA form, the CDR3 reads TGTGCCAGTAGCCGGTCGCAACTCGCAACTAATGAAAAACTGTTTTTT.

The J gene is TRBJ2-1, the V gene TRBV28; possibly TRBD1 for D (6 bases). The ends were cut back, 7 bases at V and 7 bases at J, with 20 bases in the middle. This CDR3 is built from 15 residues. Germline V gene lookup returns CDR1 MDHEN and CDR2 SYDVKM. The chain's CDR3 is CASTGVGTLRNEQFF. The CDR3, as DNA: TGTGCCAGCACCGGGGTCGGGACACTTAGAAATGAGCAGTTCTTC. The full variable domain, its missing parts supplied by reference TRBV28 and TRBJ2-1, is DVKVTQSSRYLVKRTGEKVFLECVQDMDHENMFWYRQDPGLGLRLIYFSYDVKMKEKGDIPEGYSVSREKKERFSLILESASTNQTSMYLCASTGVGTLRNEQFFGPGTRLTVL.

The chain joins TRBV7-9 to TRBJ1-4, with 7 bases matching TRBD1. Germline V gene lookup returns CDR1 SEHNR and CDR2 FQNEAQ (reference sequence). The CDR3 totals 15 residues. The V and J ends lost 3 bases and 8 bases, in that order; junction bases with no gene match: 9. CDR3 nucleotide sequence: TGTGCCAGCAGCTTTGTGGAGGGGGCGTTCGAAAAACTGTTTTTT. Translation: CASSFVEGAFEKLFF. Combining the CDR3 with reference TRBV7-9 and TRBJ1-4 gives the whole variable domain DTGVSQNPRHKITKRGQNVTFRCDPISEHNRLYWYRQTLGQGPEFLTYFQNEAQLEKSRLLSDRFSAERPKGSFSTLEIQRTEQGDSAMYLCASSFVEGAFEKLFFGSGTQLSVL.

The chain employs TRBV6-5 and TRBJ1-1, with D maybe TRBD1 (6 bases). From germline, CDR1 is MNHEY and CDR2 SVGAGI. The CDR3 covers 14 residues. Trimming stripped 2 bases from V and 6 bases from J, with 13 bases between. This CDR3 reads CASSYRQARSEAFF. CDR3 sequence (DNA): TGTGCCAGCAGTTACAGACAGGCCAGGTCTGAAGCTTTCTTT.

The genes are TRBV27 and TRBJ1-2; perhaps TRBD1 as D (6 bases). This CDR3 is built from 15 residues. The V gene lost 3 bases and the J gene lost 3 bases, with 14 bases spanning the gap. Per germline, CDR1 MNHEY and CDR2 SMNVEV (reference sequence). CDR3 region: CASSFFGGLYYGYTF. In DNA form, the CDR3 reads TGTGCCAGCAGTTTTTTTGGGGGCTTATACTATGGCTACACCTTC.

The J gene is TRBJ2-2, the V gene TRBV7-3; the match to TRBD1 covers 10 bases. This CDR3 comprises 18 residues. Germline lookup yields CDR1 SGHTA and CDR2 FQGTGA. V was pared by 1 base and J by 6 bases, with 11 bases of the junction left unmatched. As DNA, the CDR3 is TGTGCCAGCAGCTTAAATCGTTTGGGACAGGGGAGCTCCGGGGAGCTGTTTTTT. It yields the protein CASSLNRLGQGSSGELFF.

This chain joins TRBV24-1 and TRBJ2-2, with a tentative D call TRBD1 (6 bases). Germline values: CDR1 KGHDR, CDR2 SFDVKD. The CDR3 runs 15 residues. The V end was cut by 4 bases, the J end by 1 base, with 9 bases between. CDR3 protein: CATSDPGQNTGELFF. The CDR3 region has the DNA TGTGCCACCAGTGACCCGGGACAGAACACCGGGGAGCTGTTTTTT.

The rearrangement joins TRBV3-1 (or the pseudogene TRBV3-2) to TRBJ1-5, with no clear D. Trimming removed 0 bases from V and 7 bases from J, with 13 bases in between. Germline V lookup: CDR1 LGHDT, CDR2 YNNKEL (reference sequence). The CDR3 spans 15 residues. The CDR3 DNA reads as TGTGCCAGCAGCCAAGATGCGAGGGTTCGGCAGCCCCAGCATTTT. It codes for CASSQDARVRQPQHF.

V and J are TRBV10-2 and TRBJ2-7; D may be TRBD1 (5 bases). The CDR3 loop spans 12 amino acids. V was shortened by 3 bases and J by 4 bases, with 7 bases between the two germline ends. Germline V gene lookup returns CDR1 WSHSY and CDR2 SAAADI. The chain's CDR3 is CASSERGYEQYF. The CDR3 DNA is TGCGCCAGCAGTGAAAGGGGATACGAGCAGTACTTC.

This clone was observed a single time. The CDR3 sequence: CASSEMGLTDTQYF. The CDR3 nucleotides are TGTGCCAGCAGTGAAATGGGACTCACAGATACGCAGTATTTT. J is TRBJ2-3 and V is TRBV6-4; a possible D gene is TRBD2 (6 bases). The CDR3 is 14 residues long. The V gene's germline CDR1 is MRHNA and CDR2 SNTAGT. The germline V and J ends were trimmed by 3 bases and 2 bases, with 9 bases remaining between them.

The chain carries TRBV6-6 and TRBJ1-2; weak D call: TRBD1 (5 bases). Deletions cut 5 bases from V and 0 bases from J, with 13 bases between. Germline assignment: CDR1 MNHNY and CDR2 SVGAGI (reference sequence). The CDR3 totals 15 residues. CDR3 region: CASSRQGAANYGYTF. In DNA, the CDR3 is TGTGCCAGCAGTCGCCAAGGGGCTGCTAACTATGGCTACACCTTC.

This clone is a singleton in its sample. This sequence joins TRBV12-3 or TRBV12-4 and TRBJ1-3; D gene uncertain. V lost 5 bases and J 1 base, leaving 6 bases between the germline ends. CDR3 size: 13 residues. The CDR3 DNA sequence: TGTGCCAGCAGTGTCAGTTCTGGAAACACCATATATTTT. Translation: CASSVSSGNTIYF.

The chain recombines TRBV30 with TRBJ1-1; D is perhaps TRBD1 (5 bases). The CDR3 is made up of 12 amino acids. Trimming stripped 0 bases from V and 9 bases from J, with 11 bases between. The germline gives CDR1 GTSNPN, CDR2 SVGIG (reference sequence). The CDR3 bases are TGTGCCTGGAGTGTCTCAGGGAACCAAGCTTTCTTT. Translating gives CAWSVSGNQAFF.

Here the CDR3 reads CASSLGGVTGELFF. The CDR3 DNA follows: TGTGCCAGCAGCTTAGGAGGAGTCACCGGGGAGCTGTTTTTT. The chain employs TRBV7-2 and TRBJ2-2; D not certain. V was pared by 1 base and J by 4 bases, with 7 bases between. This CDR3 comprises 14 residues. The V gene's germline CDR1 is SGHTA and CDR2 FQGNSA.

The J gene is TRBJ1-6, the V gene TRBV2; TRBD1 is a possible D gene (6 bases). The germline V gene has CDR1 SNHLY and CDR2 FYNNEI. The V end was cut by 5 bases, the J end by 5 bases, with 10 bases between. The CDR3 runs to 14 residues. The CDR3 nucleotides read TGTGCCAGCAGTTGGACAGTCAATAATTCACCCCTCCACTTT. Translation: CASSWTVNNSPLHF.

The rearrangement links TRBV5-1 to TRBJ1-2; perhaps TRBD1 as D (6 bases). Germline values: CDR1 SGHRS, CDR2 YFSETQ. V shed 9 bases and J shed 7 bases, with 10 bases lying between them. This CDR3 comprises 10 residues. CDR3 loop: CATPGVGYTF. The CDR3 nucleotides are TGCGCCACTCCAGGGGTTGGCTACACCTTC. Combining the CDR3 with reference TRBV5-1 and TRBJ1-2 gives the whole variable domain KAGVTQTPRYLIKTRGQQVTLSCSPISGHRSVSWYQQTPGQGLQFLFEYFSETQRNKGNFPGRFSGRQFSNSRSEMNVSTLELGDSALYLCATPGVGYTFGSGTRLTVV.

The V gene is TRBV19, the J gene TRBJ1-3; D not resolved. Germline V CDR1 and CDR2: LNHDA, SQIVND (reference sequence). The ends were cut back, 6 bases at V and 0 bases at J, with 12 bases in the middle. This CDR3 has 15 amino acids. The CDR3 sequence: CASRPTKYSGNTIYF. DNA for the CDR3: TGTGCCAGTAGACCAACTAAGTACTCTGGAAACACCATATATTTT.

This sequence joins TRBV19 and TRBJ1-1; D might be TRBD1 (6 bases). Germline-derived CDR1 and CDR2 are LNHDA and SQIVND (reference sequence). The V gene lost 7 bases and the J gene lost 7 bases, with 31 bases spanning the gap. The CDR3 consists of 18 residues. The CDR3 spells CASNWGQVRGPYIDEAFF. CDR3 in DNA: TGTGCCAGTAATTGGGGGCAAGTAAGGGGTCCCTACATAGATGAAGCTTTCTTT.

The chain joins TRBV19 to TRBJ1-2; D possibly corresponds to TRBD1 (5 bases). There are 15 residues in the CDR3. The germline V and J ends were trimmed by 6 bases and 6 bases, with 20 bases remaining between them. Per germline, CDR1 LNHDA and CDR2 SQIVND (reference sequence). CDR3 in amino acids: CASRGPRDARDGYTF. The CDR3, as DNA: TGTGCCAGTAGAGGACCGCGGGACGCCAGGGATGGCTACACCTTC.

Here the CDR3 DNA reads TGTGCCAGCAGAATAGAAGGGCGGGACAGGGGGTTCTCCTACAATGAGCAGTTCTTC. It specifies CASRIEGRDRGFSYNEQFF. V is TRBV7-9 and J is TRBJ2-1, with 11 bases identical to TRBD1. The J segment lost 0 bases and the V segment lost 6 bases, leaving 13 bases of the junction unmatched. The germline CDR1 and CDR2 sequences are SEHNR and FQNEAQ (reference sequence). The CDR3 loop spans 19 amino acids.

The V and J genes are TRBV21-1 and TRBJ2-7; the table's TRBD1 call for D was not verified on the DNA. TRBV21-1 is labeled a pseudogene. This CDR3 is built from 14 residues. The CDR3 DNA reads as TGTGACTGGGCCTGGACAGGGAACCCCTACGAGCAGTACTTC. It codes for CDWAWTGNPYEQYF.

This clone appeared a single time. The chain joins TRBV5-1 to TRBJ1-3, with D uncertain. V was clipped by 4 bases and J by 3 bases, with 17 bases between them. CDR1 and CDR2 from the germline V gene are SGHRS and YFSETQ. The CDR3 has 16 residues. CDR3 region: CASSREGSLGGNTIYF. In DNA form, the CDR3 reads TGCGCCAGCAGCCGGGAAGGGTCCCTCGGTGGAAACACCATATATTTT.

This clone appeared a single time. The V gene is TRBV19, the J gene TRBJ2-5; perhaps TRBD2 as D (5 bases). Per the germline V gene, CDR1 is LNHDA and CDR2 is SQIVND (reference sequence). The CDR3 runs 13 residues. Between the trimmed V and J ends, which lost 4 bases and 4 bases, there was a span of 10 bases. The CDR3 coding sequence is TGTGCCAGTAGTAGAGGGCTCCGAGAGACCCAGTACTTC. The encoded protein is CASSRGLRETQYF.

The sample holds one count of this clone. The rearrangement uses TRBV5-1 and TRBJ1-4, with D perhaps matching TRBD1 (6 bases). Germline values: CDR1 SGHRS, CDR2 YFSETQ. V was shortened by 0 bases and J by 8 bases, with 11 bases between the two germline ends. The CDR3 is 14 amino acids. The CDR3 coding sequence is TGCGCCAGCAGCTTGGACAGGGTGGGCGAAAAACTGTTTTTT. This gives the protein CASSLDRVGEKLFF.

The chain joins TRBV5-1 to TRBJ2-5; D possibly corresponds to TRBD1 (6 bases). V was pared by 0 bases and J by 10 bases, with 10 bases between. Per the germline V gene, CDR1 is SGHRS and CDR2 is YFSETQ. The CDR3 is 12 residues long. The CDR3 here is CASSLDRAGQYF. CDR3 coding DNA: TGCGCCAGCAGCTTGGACAGGGCTGGCCAGTACTTC.